This is a list of T cell receptor beta chains from one sample in a study of graft-versus-host responses after intestinal transplantation. Using immunoSEQ multiplex PCR, the repertoire was profiled, and TCRdb retains in-frame clones only, with some absent. The table records around 78,000 clones, around 87% of them present only once. Their antigens are not known. The sample was unstimulated CD8+ T cells sorted from spleen or lymph node cells, taken before transplant. The receptors were gathered from a human donor who was the organ donor for an intestinal transplant. The CDR3 runs from the conserved cysteine through the conserved F or W. Fields, in order: V gene, J gene, clone size, D gene, CDR3 protein, CDR3 DNA. A D gene is named only where the DNA matches it firmly. Part of the rows lack a size; the others show once, few, many or a class for expanded clones.

>TRBV5-6|TRBJ2-7|few|.
CASSPGGGYEQYF
TGTGCCAGCAGCCCCGGCGGAGGCTACGAGCAGTACTTC
>TRBV4-1|TRBJ2-7|.|TRBD1
CASSQADRGYYEQYF
TGCGCCAGCAGCCAAGCCGACAGGGGATACTACGAGCAGTACTTC
>TRBV9|TRBJ1-2|.|.
CASSARWGREFYGYTF
TGTGCCAGCAGCGCCCGATGGGGCAGGGAATTTTACGGCTACACCTTC
>TRBV11-2|TRBJ2-7|.|TRBD1
CASAHGTGSSYEQYF
TGTGCCAGCGCTCACGGGACAGGGAGCTCCTACGAGCAGTACTTC
>TRBV4-1|TRBJ2-7|.|.
CASSQASHYEQYF
TGCGCCAGCAGCCAAGCCTCCCATTACGAGCAGTACTTC
>TRBV5-1|TRBJ1-1|few|TRBD1
CASSGDRGLNTEAFF
TGCGCCAGCAGCGGGGACAGGGGATTGAACACTGAAGCTTTCTTT
>TRBV9|TRBJ2-7|.|.
CASSVGGAFYEQYF
TGTGCCAGCAGCGTAGGGGGGGCCTTCTACGAGCAGTACTTC
>TRBV6-1|TRBJ2-5|.|.
CASSGIGGHQETQYF
TGTGCCAGCAGTGGGATCGGGGGGCATCAGGAGACCCAGTACTTC
>TRBV29-1|TRBJ2-2|.|.
CSVIGTGELFF
TGCAGCGTTATAGGCACCGGGGAGCTGTTTTTT
>TRBV4-1|TRBJ1-6|.|.
CASSQARGVGSPLHF
TGCGCCAGCAGCCAAGCAAGGGGAGTTGGCTCACCCCTCCACTTT
>TRBV7-4|TRBJ1-1|.|TRBD1
CASIKLVGQGNTEAFF
TGTGCCAGCATCAAACTAGTTGGACAGGGGAACACTGAAGCTTTCTTT
>TRBV5-1|TRBJ2-3|.|.
CASSPWTEDTQYF
TGCGCCAGCAGCCCCTGGACAGAAGATACGCAGTATTTT
>TRBV5-4|TRBJ2-5|.|.
CASSPPGDETQYF
TGTGCCAGCAGCCCCCCAGGGGATGAGACCCAGTACTTC
>TRBV11-2|TRBJ1-1|.|.
CASSFEGRDEAFF
TGTGCCAGCAGCTTTGAGGGACGGGATGAAGCTTTCTTT
>TRBV7-2|TRBJ2-2|.|.
CASSLLGELFF
TGTGCCAGCAGCTTACTGGGGGAGCTGTTTTTT
>TRBV30|TRBJ1-4|.|.
CAWSPYIGGIQGTNEKLFF
TGTGCCTGGAGCCCCTACATCGGCGGGATCCAGGGAACTAATGAAAAACTGTTTTTT
>TRBV5-4|TRBJ2-5|.|.
CASSASLGEETQYF
TGTGCCAGCAGCGCCTCTTTGGGGGAAGAGACCCAGTACTTC
>TRBV10-3|TRBJ2-2|once|TRBD2
CAISPTSGGAGELFF
TGTGCCATCAGTCCGACTAGCGGGGGAGCTGGGGAGCTGTTTTTT
>TRBV6-6|TRBJ1-1|.|.
CASSYPDENTEAFF
TGTGCCAGCAGTTACCCAGACGAGAACACTGAAGCTTTCTTT
>TRBV27|TRBJ2-1|.|.
CASSGLEDNEQFF
TGTGCCAGCTCGGGCCTGGAGGACAATGAGCAGTTCTTC
>TRBV4-1|TRBJ1-1|.|TRBD1
CASSQEQGANTEAFF
TGCGCCAGCAGCCAAGAGCAGGGGGCGAACACTGAAGCTTTCTTT
>TRBV7-9|TRBJ2-5|once|.
CASSSPPAGLQETQYF
TGTGCCAGCAGCTCCCCCCCCGCAGGCCTACAAGAGACCCAGTACTTC
>TRBV4-1|TRBJ2-7|.|.
CASSPQFPGMSTYEQYF
TGCGCCAGCAGCCCCCAATTTCCAGGGATGTCTACCTACGAGCAGTACTTC
>TRBV7-9|TRBJ2-1|once|.
CASSPTGRAGADEQFF
TGTGCCAGCAGCCCAACGGGTCGGGCGGGGGCGGATGAGCAGTTCTTC
>TRBV29-1|TRBJ1-2|.|.
CSVEDSGTNYGYTF
TGCAGCGTTGAAGATTCCGGTACTAACTATGGCTACACCTTC
>TRBV19|TRBJ2-7|few|TRBD1
CASSIRGTGVTYEQYF
TGTGCCAGTAGTATTAGAGGGACAGGAGTTACCTACGAGCAGTACTTC
>TRBV9|TRBJ1-2|.|.
CASRRGYGYTF
TGTGCCAGCAGAAGGGGGTACGGCTACACCTTC
>TRBV7-8|TRBJ2-7|.|.
CASSHPISRQYEQYF
TGTGCCAGCAGCCACCCGATCAGCAGGCAATACGAGCAGTACTTC
>TRBV13|TRBJ2-7|.|TRBD2
CASKKAGVAWEQYF
TGTGCCAGCAAGAAAGCGGGGGTAGCCTGGGAGCAGTACTTC
>TRBV6-1|TRBJ1-3|few|TRBD1
CASSEAEGQGNTIYF
TGTGCCAGCAGTGAAGCGGAGGGACAGGGAAACACCATATATTTT
>TRBV27|TRBJ2-1|.|.
CASSLMTVRGLGNEQFF
TGTGCCAGCAGTTTAATGACCGTTAGGGGGTTGGGGAATGAGCAGTTCTTC
>TRBV5-6|TRBJ2-5|.|.
CASSLSGTQETQYF
TGTGCCAGCAGCTTATCTGGGACACAAGAGACCCAGTACTTC
>TRBV5-1|TRBJ1-2|.|.
CASSLGIHHRVYTF
TGCGCCAGCAGCTTGGGGATTCACCACAGGGTCTACACCTTC
>TRBV6-5|TRBJ2-7|.|.
CASSSARTSFSYEQYF
TGTGCCAGCAGTTCCGCGAGGACAAGTTTTTCCTACGAGCAGTACTTC
>TRBV6-6|TRBJ2-1|.|TRBD2
CASSLAGGPNNEQFF
TGTGCCAGCAGTTTAGCGGGGGGGCCCAACAATGAGCAGTTCTTC
>TRBV6-5|TRBJ2-3|.|.
CASSPLGNSTDTQYF
TGTGCCAGCAGCCCTCTGGGAAATAGCACAGATACGCAGTATTTT
>TRBV27|TRBJ1-3|.|.
CASQFGNTIYF
TGTGCCAGCCAATTTGGAAACACCATATATTTT
>TRBV30|TRBJ1-6|.|.
CAWSGTDTLHF
TGTGCCTGGAGTGGGACAGACACCCTCCACTTT
>TRBV13|TRBJ2-1|.|TRBD1
CASSLEGTGSYNEQFF
TGTGCCAGCAGCTTGGAAGGGACAGGGTCCTACAATGAGCAGTTCTTC
>TRBV11-3|TRBJ2-1|.|TRBD2
CASSPSSGGSYNEQFF
TGTGCCAGCAGCCCCTCCTCGGGGGGCTCCTACAATGAGCAGTTCTTC
>TRBV30|TRBJ2-2|.|.
CAWGAGNTGELFF
TGTGCCTGGGGGGCGGGGAACACCGGGGAGCTGTTTTTT
>TRBV18|TRBJ2-5|.|TRBD2
CASSPRRERETQYF
TGTGCCAGCTCACCACGGCGGGAGCGGGAGACCCAGTACTTC
>TRBV4-2|TRBJ2-1|.|TRBD2
CASSQDNSGGAGEQFF
TGTGCCAGCAGCCAAGATAATAGCGGGGGGGCCGGGGAGCAGTTCTTC
>TRBV4-1|TRBJ2-5|.|.
CASSPQQGYETQYF
TGCGCCAGCAGCCCCCAACAGGGTTATGAGACCCAGTACTTC
>TRBV7-3|TRBJ2-6|.|.
CASSLTAMGRKSGANVLTF
TGTGCCAGCAGCTTAACGGCTATGGGTAGGAAGTCTGGGGCCAACGTCCTGACTTTC
>TRBV11-2|TRBJ2-3|.|.
CASIQGVDTQYF
TGTGCCAGCATTCAGGGAGTAGATACGCAGTATTTT
>TRBV27|TRBJ1-2|.|.
CASSLSGGVGLGYTF
TGTGCCAGCAGTTTATCGGGGGGAGTGGGGCTCGGCTACACCTTC
>TRBV5-8|TRBJ2-7|.|.
CASSLEPEYHYEQYF
TGTGCCAGCAGCTTGGAGCCGGAGTACCACTACGAGCAGTACTTC
>TRBV5-6|TRBJ2-7|.|TRBD1
CASSPTGSYEQYF
TGTGCCAGCAGCCCGACAGGGTCCTACGAGCAGTACTTC
>TRBV10-2|TRBJ2-7|.|.
CASSPDFYEQYF
TGCGCCAGCAGCCCCGACTTCTACGAGCAGTACTTC
>TRBV28|TRBJ1-5|.|TRBD1
CASTAGQALWEPQHF
TGTGCCAGCACCGCCGGACAGGCCCTTTGGGAGCCCCAGCATTTT
>TRBV28|TRBJ2-2|.|TRBD2
CASSPTSGHTGELFF
TGTGCCAGCAGTCCCACTAGCGGGCACACCGGGGAGCTGTTTTTT
>TRBV4-1|TRBJ1-1|.|.
CASSLRDRNPNTEAFF
TGCGCCAGCAGCCTCCGAGACAGGAATCCGAACACTGAAGCTTTCTTT
>TRBV25-1|TRBJ1-1|.|.
CASSIGGNTEAFF
TGTGCCAGCAGTATTGGGGGGAACACTGAAGCTTTCTTT
>TRBV15|TRBJ2-2|.|TRBD2
CATSRSLAGQGFNTGELFF
TGTGCCACCAGCAGAAGCCTAGCGGGTCAAGGCTTTAACACCGGGGAGCTGTTTTTT
>TRBV5-1|TRBJ1-1|.|.
CASSLVPVGPRAFF
TGCGCCAGCAGCTTGGTACCAGTGGGGCCCAGAGCTTTCTTT
>TRBV6-4|TRBJ2-2|.|.
CASSDSGDTGELFF
TGTGCCAGCAGTGACTCAGGGGACACCGGGGAGCTGTTTTTT
>TRBV28|TRBJ2-7|.|TRBD1
CASSSIQGAVGQYF
TGTGCCAGCAGTTCGATTCAGGGGGCGGTGGGGCAGTACTTC
>TRBV7-9|TRBJ1-4|few|TRBD1
CASSHQDRDEKLFF
TGTGCCAGCAGCCATCAGGACAGGGACGAAAAACTGTTTTTT